This TCR beta chain was sequenced in a study of T cell responses to AZD1222 COVID-19 vaccine. Regarding this clone: Antigen: not known.

TCRdb's table, derived via immunoSEQ multiplex PCR, lists solely in-frame clones and lacks some. Here the sample spans 85,000 to 130,000 clones, about 90% being singletons. Study conclusions and caveats: At baseline, just five or six AZD1222 recipients tested seropositive. Reports indicate that nearly half of spike-specific TCRs are directed at unmutated variant regions. Repertoires were obtained only post-peak T cell response. Rises in breadth and depth of Spike-specific TCRs came after two AZD1222 doses.

Trimming stripped 3 bases from V and 6 bases from J, with 2 bases between. This CDR3 comprises 10 residues. Germline V gene lookup returns CDR1 MNHNS and CDR2 SASEGT. The sample here was peripheral blood, taken 28 days after the second AZD1222 dose. The chain has TRBV6-1 and TRBJ1-2; no clear D. The clonotype was recovered from an adult who received the AZD1222 COVID-19 vaccine. CDR3 loop: CASSEDGYTF. CDR3 coding DNA: TGTGCCAGCAGTGAGGATGGCTACACCTTC.